The subject of this entry is one TCR beta chain. The antigen is undetermined. This sample also contains other DNA sequences that code for the same CDR3. This sample was included in a study of Ad26.COV2.S vaccination and SARS-CoV-2 variants. Indicated treatment: some 20 received Ad26.COV2.S at low or high dose, single or two shots; about five received placebo; per-sample allocation not given. Day 63 after the first vaccine or placebo injection was the time point for sampling. General study points: Vaccine and placebo groups showed comparable non-spike TCR breadth.

Sequencing was performed with immunoSEQ multiplex PCR; in TCRdb, only in-frame clones are kept and a portion is missing. The sample lists some 320,000 clones; 70% to 90% were seen once. V dropped 5 bases and J dropped 1 base, with 8 bases sitting between them. Germline CDR1 is SGHVS and CDR2 is FQNEAQ. The CDR3 is made up of 13 amino acids. This chain connects TRBV7-8 to TRBJ1-2, with D maybe TRBD1 (5 bases). This material consisted of peripheral blood, taken in a trial of Ad26.COV2.S vaccine versus placebo. The sequence was collected from a person between 18 and 60 years old who received the Ad26.COV2.S COVID-19 vaccine or a placebo. This CDR3 reads CASSPDSNYGYTF. Written as DNA, the CDR3 is TGTGCCAGCAGCCCCGACAGTAACTATGGCTACACCTTC.